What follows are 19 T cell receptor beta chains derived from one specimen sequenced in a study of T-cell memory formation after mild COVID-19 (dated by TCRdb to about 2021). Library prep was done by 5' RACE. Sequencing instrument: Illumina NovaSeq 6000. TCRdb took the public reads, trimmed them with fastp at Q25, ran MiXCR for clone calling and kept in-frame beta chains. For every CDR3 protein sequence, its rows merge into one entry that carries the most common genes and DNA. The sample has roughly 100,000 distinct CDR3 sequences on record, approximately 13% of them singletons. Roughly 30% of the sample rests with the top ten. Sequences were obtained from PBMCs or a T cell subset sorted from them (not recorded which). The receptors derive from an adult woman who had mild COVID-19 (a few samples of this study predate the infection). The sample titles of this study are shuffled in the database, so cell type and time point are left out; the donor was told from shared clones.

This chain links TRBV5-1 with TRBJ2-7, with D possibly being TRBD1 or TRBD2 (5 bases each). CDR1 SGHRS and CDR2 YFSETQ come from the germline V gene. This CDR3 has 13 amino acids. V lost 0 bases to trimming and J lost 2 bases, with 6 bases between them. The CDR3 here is CASSLAGPYEQYF. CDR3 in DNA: TGCGCCAGCAGCTTGGCGGGGCCCTACGAGCAGTACTTC.

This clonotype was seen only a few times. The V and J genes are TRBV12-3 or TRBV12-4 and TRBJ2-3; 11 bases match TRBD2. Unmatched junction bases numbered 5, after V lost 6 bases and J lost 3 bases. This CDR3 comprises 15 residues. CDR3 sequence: CASRVTSGRTDTQYF. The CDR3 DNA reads TGTGCCAGCAGGGTAACTAGCGGGAGAACAGATACGCAGTATTTT.

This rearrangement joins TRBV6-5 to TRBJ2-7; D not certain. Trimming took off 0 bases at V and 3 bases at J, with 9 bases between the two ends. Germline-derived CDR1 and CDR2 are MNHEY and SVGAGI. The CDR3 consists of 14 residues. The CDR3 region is CASSYSLTNYEQYF. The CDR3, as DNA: TGTGCCAGCAGTTACTCTTTGACCAACTACGAGCAGTACTTC.

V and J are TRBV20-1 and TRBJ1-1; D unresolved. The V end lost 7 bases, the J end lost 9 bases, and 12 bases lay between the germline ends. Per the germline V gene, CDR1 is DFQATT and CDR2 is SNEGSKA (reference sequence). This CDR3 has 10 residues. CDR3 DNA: TGCAGTGTAGGGAACCCCCAAGCTTTCTTT. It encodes CSVGNPQAFF.

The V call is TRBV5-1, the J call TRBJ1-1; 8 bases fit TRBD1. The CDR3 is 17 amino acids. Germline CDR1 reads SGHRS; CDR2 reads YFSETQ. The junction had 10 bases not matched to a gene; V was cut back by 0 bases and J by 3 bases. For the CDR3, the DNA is TGCGCCAGCAGCTTGGTGGGGACAGGCCCCGGGGACACTGAAGCTTTCTTT. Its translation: CASSLVGTGPGDTEAFF.

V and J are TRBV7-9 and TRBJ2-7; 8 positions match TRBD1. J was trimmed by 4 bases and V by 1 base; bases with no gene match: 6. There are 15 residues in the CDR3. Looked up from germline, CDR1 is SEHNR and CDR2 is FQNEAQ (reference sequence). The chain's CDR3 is CASSLGPGGFYEQYF. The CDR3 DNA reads TGTGCCAGCAGCTTAGGCCCAGGGGGCTTTTACGAGCAGTACTTC.

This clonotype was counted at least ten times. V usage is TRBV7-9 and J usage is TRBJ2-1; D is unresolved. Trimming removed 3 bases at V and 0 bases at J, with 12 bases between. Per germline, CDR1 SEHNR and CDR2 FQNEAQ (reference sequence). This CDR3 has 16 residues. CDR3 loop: CASSFAPDPSYNEQFF. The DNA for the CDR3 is TGTGCCAGCAGCTTTGCCCCGGACCCCTCCTACAATGAGCAGTTCTTC. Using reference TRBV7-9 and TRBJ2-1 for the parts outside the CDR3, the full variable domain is DTGVSQNPRHKITKRGQNVTFRCDPISEHNRLYWYRQTLGQGPEFLTYFQNEAQLEKSRLLSDRFSAERPKGSFSTLEIQRTEQGDSAMYLCASSFAPDPSYNEQFFGPGTRLTVL.

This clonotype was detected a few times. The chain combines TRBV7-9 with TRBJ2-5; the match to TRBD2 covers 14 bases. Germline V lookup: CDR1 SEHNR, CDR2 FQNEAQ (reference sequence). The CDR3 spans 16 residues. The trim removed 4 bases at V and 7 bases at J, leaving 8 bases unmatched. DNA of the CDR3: TGTGCCAGCAGCTGGGGACTAGCGGGAGTTTCGGCGACCCAGTACTTC. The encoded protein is CASSWGLAGVSATQYF.

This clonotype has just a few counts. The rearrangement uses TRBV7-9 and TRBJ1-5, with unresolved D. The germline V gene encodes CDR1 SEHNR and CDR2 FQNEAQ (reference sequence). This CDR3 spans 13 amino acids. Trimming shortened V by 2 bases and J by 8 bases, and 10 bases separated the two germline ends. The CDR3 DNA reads TGTGCCAGCAGCTTACAGACTGGTGAGCCCCAGCATTTT. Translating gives CASSLQTGEPQHF. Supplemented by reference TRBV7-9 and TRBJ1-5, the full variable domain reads DTGVSQNPRHKITKRGQNVTFRCDPISEHNRLYWYRQTLGQGPEFLTYFQNEAQLEKSRLLSDRFSAERPKGSFSTLEIQRTEQGDSAMYLCASSLQTGEPQHFGDGTRLSIL.

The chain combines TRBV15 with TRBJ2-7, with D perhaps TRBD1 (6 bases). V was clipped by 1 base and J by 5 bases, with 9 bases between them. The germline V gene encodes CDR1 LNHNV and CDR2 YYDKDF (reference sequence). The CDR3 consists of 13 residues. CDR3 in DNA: TGTGCCACCAGCAGAGTAGGGGGTAACGAGCAGTACTTC. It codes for CATSRVGGNEQYF.

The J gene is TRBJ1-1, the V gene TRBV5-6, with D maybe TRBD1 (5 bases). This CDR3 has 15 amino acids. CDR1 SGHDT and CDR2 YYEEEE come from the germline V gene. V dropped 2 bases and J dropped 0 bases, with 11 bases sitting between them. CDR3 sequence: CASSFPDKMNTEAFF. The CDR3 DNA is TGTGCCAGCAGCTTTCCGGACAAAATGAACACTGAAGCTTTCTTT.

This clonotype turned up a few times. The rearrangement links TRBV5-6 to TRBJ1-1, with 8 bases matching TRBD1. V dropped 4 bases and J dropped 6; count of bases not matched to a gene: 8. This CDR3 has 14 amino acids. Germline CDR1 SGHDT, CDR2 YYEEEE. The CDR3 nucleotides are TGTGCCAGCAGCCCGGGGACAGGAGGTGCTGAAGCTTTCTTT. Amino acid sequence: CASSPGTGGAEAFF.

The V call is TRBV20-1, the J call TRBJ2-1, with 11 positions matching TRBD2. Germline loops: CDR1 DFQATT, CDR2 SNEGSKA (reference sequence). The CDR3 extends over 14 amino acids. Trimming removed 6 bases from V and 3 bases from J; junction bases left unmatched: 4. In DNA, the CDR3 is TGCAGTGCGAGACTAGCGGGATTCTACAATGAGCAGTTCTTC. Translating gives CSARLAGFYNEQFF.

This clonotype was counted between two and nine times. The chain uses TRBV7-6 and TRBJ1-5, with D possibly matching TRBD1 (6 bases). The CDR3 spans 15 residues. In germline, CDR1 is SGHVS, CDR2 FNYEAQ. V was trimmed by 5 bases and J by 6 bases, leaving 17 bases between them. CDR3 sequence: CASSAGAGFGQPQHF. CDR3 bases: TGTGCCAGCAGCGCGGGGGCTGGTTTTGGTCAGCCCCAGCATTTT.

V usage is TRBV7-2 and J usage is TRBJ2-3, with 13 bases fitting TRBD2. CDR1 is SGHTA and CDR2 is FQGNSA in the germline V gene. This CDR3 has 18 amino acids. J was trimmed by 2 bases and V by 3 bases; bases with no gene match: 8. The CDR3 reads CASSFPGTSGKNTDTQYF. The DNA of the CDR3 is TGTGCCAGCAGCTTCCCCGGGACTAGCGGGAAAAACACAGATACGCAGTATTTT. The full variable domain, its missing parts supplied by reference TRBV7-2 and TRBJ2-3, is GAGVSQSPSNKVTEKGKDVELRCDPISGHTALYWYRQSLGQGLEFLIYFQGNSAPDKSGLPSDRFSAERTGGSVSTLTIQRTQQEDSAVYLCASSFPGTSGKNTDTQYFGPGTRLTVL.

CDR3 DNA: TGCAGTGCTAGAGGCGGCGGGGAAGGGTTCTACGAGCAGTACTTC. Residues: CSARGGGEGFYEQYF. The V gene is TRBV20-1, the J gene TRBJ2-7, with D tentatively TRBD2 (6 bases). CDR1 is DFQATT, CDR2 SNEGSKA, per germline (reference sequence). The V end was cut by 1 base, the J end by 3 bases, with 16 bases between. This CDR3 region has 15 residues.

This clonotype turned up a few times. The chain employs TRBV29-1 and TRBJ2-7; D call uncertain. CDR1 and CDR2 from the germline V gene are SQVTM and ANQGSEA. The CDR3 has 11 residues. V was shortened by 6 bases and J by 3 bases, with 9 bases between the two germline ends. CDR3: CSVRIGYEQYF. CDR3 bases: TGCAGCGTCCGGATAGGCTACGAGCAGTACTTC.

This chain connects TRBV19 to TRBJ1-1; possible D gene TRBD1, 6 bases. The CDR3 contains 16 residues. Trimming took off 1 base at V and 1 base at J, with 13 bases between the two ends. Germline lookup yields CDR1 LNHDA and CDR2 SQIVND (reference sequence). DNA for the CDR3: TGTGCCAGTAGTATAGCCGTGGGACATCCGAACACTGAAGCTTTCTTT. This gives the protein CASSIAVGHPNTEAFF.

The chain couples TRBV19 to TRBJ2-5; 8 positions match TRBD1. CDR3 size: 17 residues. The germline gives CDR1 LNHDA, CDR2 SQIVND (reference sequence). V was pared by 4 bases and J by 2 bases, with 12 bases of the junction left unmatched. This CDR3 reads CASSTPGQGVWQETQYF. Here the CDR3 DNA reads TGTGCCAGTAGTACCCCCGGACAGGGAGTGTGGCAAGAGACCCAGTACTTC.